Described below is a single TCR beta chain sequence and its context. No antigen is known for it. No base quality information exists; no much larger clone differs at one position. This record comes from a study of blood T cell repertoires in COVID-19 (dated by TCRdb to about 2020). Study-level background: Collaborator samples came from the United States, Italy and Spain and covered acute and convalescent phases of COVID-19. Where available, HLA class I and class II types were obtained from metadata supplied by the sample provider rather than from assay-based typing. Sample metadata almost always included a de-identified subject ID, COVID-19 status, age in years and sex. The material from the prospective study consisted of cDNA or gDNA derived from T cells, B-cell-depleted T cells, or PBMCs. The repertoires were released in a freely available public database intended as a resource for research on the immune response to SARS-CoV-2. Deeply sampled blood TCRbeta repertoires from subjects exposed to, actively infected with, or recovered from COVID-19 were included in the dataset. The samples were drawn from the first 160 participants of the ongoing ImmuneRACE study and from over 950 subjects provided by 6 global collaborators. Results the study describes overall, beyond this receptor: Clinical and demographic metadata were provided uncurated, with the amount varying by source and participant.

The collaborating institutions used their own protocols to collect whole blood in K2EDTA tubes. Collaborator samples were shipped for TCRbeta analysis as frozen whole blood, isolated PBMCs, or DNA extracted from either sample type. TCRbeta CDR3 regions were amplified from genomic DNA using the immunoSEQ Assay, a bias-controlled multiplex PCR. Concerning the study's data processing: Within the assay, amplification of reference gene primers was used to estimate how many nucleated cells each sample contained. Sequence reads were collapsed and filtered to measure the absolute abundance of every unique TCRbeta CDR3 rearrangement. Productive Simpson clonality was computed per sample as the square root of Simpson's diversity index over productive rearrangements. TCRdb took this table from immuneACCESS and kept in-frame rearrangements with V and J called. Such tables lack part of the clones; where checked against another copy, unresolved V genes explain under half of the gap, and the rest is unexplained. From that table come the V and J calls and clone size; the DNA was used to work out D and trimming. Recorded for this sample are over 75,000 clones; 78% of them occurred a single time. The ten most abundant clones make up about a sixth of the sample.

From the cysteine up to the phenylalanine, the CDR3 has a length of 14 residues. Solely the CDR3 DNA is kept, with 42 bases framed from the first base. V and J are truncated by 0 bases and 1 base respectively, leaving an intervening sequence of 6 bases. Sequences LGHDT (CDR1) and YNNKEL (CDR2) are obtained from the germline V gene (reference sequence). The specimen was peripheral blood. This chain is built from TRBV3-1 (or the pseudogene TRBV3-2) and TRBJ1-2, with the D gene not clear enough to name. The TCR was taken from a human donor in a cohort sampled during active COVID-19. The DNA reads as follows: TGTGCCAGCAGCCAAGAGGGAGTTAACTATGGCTACACCTTC. Protein translation: CASSQEGVNYGYTF.